This entry lists 4 T cell receptor beta chains sequenced from one sample in a study of blood T cell repertoires in COVID-19. Profiling relied on immunoSEQ multiplex PCR, and the TCRdb table lists in-frame clones only, not all of them. The data contain 330,000 or so clones, more than 70% of them singletons. Sequenced material: peripheral blood. These receptors were collected from a woman in her sixties or seventies with COVID-19, enrolled during active disease.

The chain recombines TRBV3-1 (or the pseudogene TRBV3-2) with TRBJ1-1; D is perhaps TRBD1 (6 bases). Germline lookup yields CDR1 LGHDT and CDR2 YNNKEL (reference sequence). V was clipped by 6 bases and J by 6 bases, with 14 bases between them. The CDR3 has 13 amino acids. Here the CDR3 reads CASSRTGSAEAFF. CDR3 nucleotide sequence: TGTGCCAGCAGTCGCACAGGGAGCGCTGAAGCTTTCTTT.

This chain connects TRBV4-1 to TRBJ2-3, with 9 bases that match TRBD2. The junction had 15 bases not matched to a gene; V was cut back by 3 bases and J by 5 bases. CDR3 length equals 18 residues. The V gene's germline CDR1 is MGHRA and CDR2 YSYEKL. The chain's CDR3 is CASSQGSSGEFAGDTQYF. The CDR3 nucleotides read TGCGCCAGCAGCCAGGGATCTAGCGGGGAGTTTGCGGGAGATACGCAGTATTTT.

This clone was recorded once. The gene calls are TRBV21-1 and TRBJ2-5; the table names TRBD1, a call not compared with the DNA. TRBV21-1 is classified as a pseudogene. The CDR3 sequence is 16 residues long. The CDR3 nucleotides are TGTGCCAGCAGCATAATAAAGGACAGGGTAGTAGAGACCCAGTACTTC. This sequence encodes CASSIIKDRVVETQYF.

The chain couples TRBV7-9 to TRBJ1-5, with D uncertain. V lost 5 bases and J lost 5, with 16 bases in between. From germline, CDR1 is SEHNR and CDR2 FQNEAQ (reference sequence). The CDR3 runs to 15 residues. The CDR3 region is CASSPIEPRDQPQHF. The CDR3, as DNA: TGTGCCAGCAGCCCCATAGAACCTCGGGATCAGCCCCAGCATTTT.